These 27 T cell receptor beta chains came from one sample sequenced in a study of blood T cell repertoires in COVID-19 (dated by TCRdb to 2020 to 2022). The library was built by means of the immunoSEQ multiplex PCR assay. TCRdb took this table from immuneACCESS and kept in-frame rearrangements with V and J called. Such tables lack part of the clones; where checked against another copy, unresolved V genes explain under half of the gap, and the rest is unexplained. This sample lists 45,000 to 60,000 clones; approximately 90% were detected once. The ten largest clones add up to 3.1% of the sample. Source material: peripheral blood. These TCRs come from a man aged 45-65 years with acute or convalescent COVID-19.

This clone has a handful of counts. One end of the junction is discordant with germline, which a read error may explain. CDR3 in DNA: TGTGCCAGCAGCTTACAGTTGAACTATGGCTACATCTTC. Translation gives CASSLQLNYGYIF. The rearrangement uses TRBV7-2 and TRBJ1-2, with D unresolved. This CDR3 has 13 amino acids. CDR1 SGHTA and CDR2 FQGNSA come from the germline V gene.

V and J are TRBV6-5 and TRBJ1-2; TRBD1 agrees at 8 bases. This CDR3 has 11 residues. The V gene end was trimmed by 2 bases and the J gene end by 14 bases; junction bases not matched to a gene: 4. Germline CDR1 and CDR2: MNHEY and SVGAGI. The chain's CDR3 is CASSYGQGSTF. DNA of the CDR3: TGTGCCAGCAGTTACGGACAGGGTTCGACCTTC.

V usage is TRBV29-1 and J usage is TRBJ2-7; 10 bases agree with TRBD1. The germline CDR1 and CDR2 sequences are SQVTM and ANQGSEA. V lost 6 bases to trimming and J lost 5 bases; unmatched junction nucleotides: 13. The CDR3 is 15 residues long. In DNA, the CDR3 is TGCAGCGTAGCCAACCCGGGACAGGGGACTGACGAGCAGTACTTC. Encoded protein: CSVANPGQGTDEQYF.

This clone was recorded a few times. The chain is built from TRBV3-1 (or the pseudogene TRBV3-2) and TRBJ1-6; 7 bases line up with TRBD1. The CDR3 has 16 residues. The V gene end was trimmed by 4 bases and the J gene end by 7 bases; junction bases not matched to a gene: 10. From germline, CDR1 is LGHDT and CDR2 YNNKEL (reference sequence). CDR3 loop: CASSLKNRGRNSPLHF. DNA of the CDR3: TGTGCCAGCAGCCTCAAAAACAGGGGCAGGAATTCACCCCTCCACTTT.

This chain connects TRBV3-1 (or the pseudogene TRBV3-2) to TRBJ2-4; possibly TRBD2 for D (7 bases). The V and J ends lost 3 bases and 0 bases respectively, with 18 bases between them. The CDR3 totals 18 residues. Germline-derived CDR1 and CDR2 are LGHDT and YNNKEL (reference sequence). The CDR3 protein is CASSQYGGGGLAKNIQYF. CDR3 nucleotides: TGTGCCAGCAGCCAGTATGGGGGCGGGGGTCTAGCCAAAAACATTCAGTACTTC.

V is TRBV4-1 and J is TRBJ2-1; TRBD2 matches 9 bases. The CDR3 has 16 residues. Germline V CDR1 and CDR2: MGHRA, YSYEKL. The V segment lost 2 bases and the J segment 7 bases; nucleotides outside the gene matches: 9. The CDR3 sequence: CASSQPGASGENEQFF. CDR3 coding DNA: TGCGCCAGCAGCCAACCAGGGGCTAGCGGGGAGAATGAGCAGTTCTTC.

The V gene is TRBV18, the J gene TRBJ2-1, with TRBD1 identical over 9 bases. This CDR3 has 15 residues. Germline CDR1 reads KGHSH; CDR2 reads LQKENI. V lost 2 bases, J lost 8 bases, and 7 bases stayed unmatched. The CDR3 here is CASSPGTGTSDEQFF. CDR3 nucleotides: TGTGCCAGCTCACCAGGGACAGGGACTTCGGATGAGCAGTTCTTC.

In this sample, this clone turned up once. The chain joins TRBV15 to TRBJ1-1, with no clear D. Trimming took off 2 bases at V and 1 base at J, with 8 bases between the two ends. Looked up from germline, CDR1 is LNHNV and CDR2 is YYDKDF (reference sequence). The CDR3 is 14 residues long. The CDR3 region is CATSRREWNTEAFF. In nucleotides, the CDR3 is TGTGCCACCAGCAGAAGAGAGTGGAACACTGAAGCTTTCTTT.

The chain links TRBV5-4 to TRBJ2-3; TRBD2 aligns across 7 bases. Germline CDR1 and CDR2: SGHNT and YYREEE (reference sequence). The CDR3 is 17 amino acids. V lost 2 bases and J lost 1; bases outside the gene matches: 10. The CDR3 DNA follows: TGTGCCAGCAGCTTCGGATTTAACCGGGGGGGCACAGATACGCAGTATTTT. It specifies CASSFGFNRGGTDTQYF.

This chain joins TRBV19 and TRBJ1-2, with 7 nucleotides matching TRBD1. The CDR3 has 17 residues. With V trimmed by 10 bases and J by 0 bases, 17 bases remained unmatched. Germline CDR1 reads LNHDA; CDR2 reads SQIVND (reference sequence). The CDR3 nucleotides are TGTGCCACTAACTCGGGACAGAACTATCTCTCTAACTATGGCTACACCTTC. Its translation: CATNSGQNYLSNYGYTF.

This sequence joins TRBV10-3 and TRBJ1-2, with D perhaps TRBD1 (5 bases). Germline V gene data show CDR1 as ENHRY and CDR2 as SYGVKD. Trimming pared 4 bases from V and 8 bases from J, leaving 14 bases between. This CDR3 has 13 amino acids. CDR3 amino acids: CAISVSGWGGYTF. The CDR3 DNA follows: TGTGCCATCAGTGTGTCGGGGTGGGGCGGCTACACCTTC.

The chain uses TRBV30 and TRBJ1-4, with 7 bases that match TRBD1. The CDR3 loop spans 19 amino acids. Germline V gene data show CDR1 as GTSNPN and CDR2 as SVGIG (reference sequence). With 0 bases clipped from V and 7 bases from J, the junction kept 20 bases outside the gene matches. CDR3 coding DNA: TGTGCCTGGAGTGTTTCGGTTTATCTGGGAATTCCAGGGGGTGAAAAACTGTTTTTT. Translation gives CAWSVSVYLGIPGGEKLFF.

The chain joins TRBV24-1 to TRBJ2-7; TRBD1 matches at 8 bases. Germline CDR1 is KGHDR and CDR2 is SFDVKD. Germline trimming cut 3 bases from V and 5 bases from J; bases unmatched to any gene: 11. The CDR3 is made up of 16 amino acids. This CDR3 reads CATSDPRTGNNHEQYF. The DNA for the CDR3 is TGTGCCACCAGTGATCCACGGACAGGGAACAACCACGAGCAGTACTTC.

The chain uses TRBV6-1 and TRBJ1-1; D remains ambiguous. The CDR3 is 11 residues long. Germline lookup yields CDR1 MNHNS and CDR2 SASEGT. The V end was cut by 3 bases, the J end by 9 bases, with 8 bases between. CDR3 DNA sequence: TGTGCCAGCAGTGACCGGTTACAAGCTTTCTTT. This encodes CASSDRLQAFF.

CDR3 region: CASSLGGGLSYEQYF. The CDR3 DNA reads TGTGCCAGCAGCTTGGGCGGGGGGTTGTCCTACGAGCAGTACTTC. The chain uses TRBV5-4 and TRBJ2-7; the match to TRBD2 covers 8 bases. The CDR3 length is 15 residues. Germline V gene data show CDR1 as SGHNT and CDR2 as YYREEE (reference sequence). Trimming removed 0 bases from V and 1 base from J; junction bases left unmatched: 3.

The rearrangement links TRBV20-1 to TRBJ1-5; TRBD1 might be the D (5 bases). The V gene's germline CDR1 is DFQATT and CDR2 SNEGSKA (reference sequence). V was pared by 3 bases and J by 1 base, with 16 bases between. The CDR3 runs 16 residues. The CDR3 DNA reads TGCAGTGCTAGTCGCCCCCGCGGGGGGAGCAATCAGCCCCAGCATTTT. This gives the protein CSASRPRGGSNQPQHF.

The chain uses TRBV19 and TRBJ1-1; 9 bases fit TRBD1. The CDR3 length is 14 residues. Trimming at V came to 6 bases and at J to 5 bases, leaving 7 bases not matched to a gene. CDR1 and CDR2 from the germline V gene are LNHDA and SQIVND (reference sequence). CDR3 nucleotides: TGTGCCAGTAGCCTAACAGGGGGCTGGACTGAAGCTTTCTTT. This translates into CASSLTGGWTEAFF.

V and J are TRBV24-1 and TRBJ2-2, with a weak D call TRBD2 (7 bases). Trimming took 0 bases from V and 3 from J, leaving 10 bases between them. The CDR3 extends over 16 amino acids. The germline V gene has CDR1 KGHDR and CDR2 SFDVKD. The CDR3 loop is CATSDLGGADTGELFF. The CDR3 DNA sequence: TGTGCCACCAGTGATTTGGGGGGGGCGGACACCGGGGAGCTGTTTTTT.

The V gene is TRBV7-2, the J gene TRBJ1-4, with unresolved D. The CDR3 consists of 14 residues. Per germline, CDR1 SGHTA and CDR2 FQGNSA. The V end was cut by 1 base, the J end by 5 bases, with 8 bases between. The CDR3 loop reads CASSLVPINEKLFF. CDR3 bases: TGTGCCAGCAGCTTAGTACCTATAAATGAAAAACTGTTTTTT.

In nucleotides, the CDR3 is TGTGCCAGCAGCAATATGACAGGGCGCACCGGGGAGCTGTTTTTT. This codes for CASSNMTGRTGELFF. The rearrangement uses TRBV7-7 and TRBJ2-2; 7 bases map to TRBD1. The germline gives CDR1 SSHAT, CDR2 FNYEAQ (reference sequence). CDR3 length: 15 residues. Losses at the gene ends were 5 bases for V and 4 bases for J; bases not matched to a gene: 7.

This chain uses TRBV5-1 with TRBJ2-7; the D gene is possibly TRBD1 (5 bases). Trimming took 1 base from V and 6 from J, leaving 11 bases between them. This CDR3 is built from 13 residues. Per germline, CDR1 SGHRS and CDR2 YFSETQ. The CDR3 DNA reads TGCGCCAGCAGCTTGATGGGGCCCAGCGAGCAGTACTTC. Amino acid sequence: CASSLMGPSEQYF.

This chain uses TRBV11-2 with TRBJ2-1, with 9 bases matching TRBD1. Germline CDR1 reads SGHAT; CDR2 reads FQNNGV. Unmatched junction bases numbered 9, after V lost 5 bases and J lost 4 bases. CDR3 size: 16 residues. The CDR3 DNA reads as TGTGCCAGCAGCGCGGCCCCGGGACAGGGATACAATGAGCAGTTCTTC. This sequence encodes CASSAAPGQGYNEQFF.

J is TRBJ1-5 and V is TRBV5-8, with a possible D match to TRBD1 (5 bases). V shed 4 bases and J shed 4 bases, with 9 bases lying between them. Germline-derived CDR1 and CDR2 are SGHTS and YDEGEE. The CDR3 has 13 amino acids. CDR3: CASSVQGNQPQHF. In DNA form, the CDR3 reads TGTGCCAGCAGCGTCCAGGGAAATCAGCCCCAGCATTTT.

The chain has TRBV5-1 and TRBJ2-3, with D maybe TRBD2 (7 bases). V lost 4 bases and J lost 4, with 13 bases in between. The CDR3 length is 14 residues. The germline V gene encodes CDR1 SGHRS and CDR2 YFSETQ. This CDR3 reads CASSSGGAPDTQYF. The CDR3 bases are TGCGCCAGCAGCAGTGGGGGGGCCCCAGATACGCAGTATTTT.

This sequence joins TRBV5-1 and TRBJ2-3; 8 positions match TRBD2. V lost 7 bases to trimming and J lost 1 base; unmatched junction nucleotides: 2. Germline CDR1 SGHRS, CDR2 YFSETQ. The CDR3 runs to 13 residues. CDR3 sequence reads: CASSRGGTDTQYF. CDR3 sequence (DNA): TGCGCCAGCTCGCGGGGGGGCACAGATACGCAGTATTTT.

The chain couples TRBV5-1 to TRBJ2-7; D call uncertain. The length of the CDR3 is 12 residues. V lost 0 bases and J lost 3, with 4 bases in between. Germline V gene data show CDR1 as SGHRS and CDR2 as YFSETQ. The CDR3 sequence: CASSLDLYEQYF. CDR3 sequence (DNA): TGCGCCAGCAGCTTGGATCTCTACGAGCAGTACTTC.

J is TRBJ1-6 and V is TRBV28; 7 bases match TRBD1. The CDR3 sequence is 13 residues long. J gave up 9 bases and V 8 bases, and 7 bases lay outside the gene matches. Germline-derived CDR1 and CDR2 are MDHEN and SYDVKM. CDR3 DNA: TGTGCCAGCGATAGACAGGGTAGTTCACCCCTCCACTTT. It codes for CASDRQGSSPLHF.